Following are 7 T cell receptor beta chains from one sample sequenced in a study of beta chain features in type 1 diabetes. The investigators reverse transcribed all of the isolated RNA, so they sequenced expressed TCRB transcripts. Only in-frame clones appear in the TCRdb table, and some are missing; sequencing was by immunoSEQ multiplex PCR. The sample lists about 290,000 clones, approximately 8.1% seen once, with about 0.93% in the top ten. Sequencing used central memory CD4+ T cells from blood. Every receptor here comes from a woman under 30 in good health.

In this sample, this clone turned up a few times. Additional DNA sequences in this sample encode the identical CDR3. CDR3 sequence: CASSQNRGQETQYF. The CDR3 bases are TGTGCCAGCAGCCAAAACAGGGGCCAAGAGACCCAGTACTTC. The chain uses TRBV14 and TRBJ2-5, with TRBD1 identical over 7 bases. Germline V gene sequence: CDR1 SGHDN, CDR2 FVKESK. The CDR3 is made up of 14 amino acids. The V gene end was trimmed by 2 bases and the J gene end by 1 base; junction bases not matched to a gene: 1.

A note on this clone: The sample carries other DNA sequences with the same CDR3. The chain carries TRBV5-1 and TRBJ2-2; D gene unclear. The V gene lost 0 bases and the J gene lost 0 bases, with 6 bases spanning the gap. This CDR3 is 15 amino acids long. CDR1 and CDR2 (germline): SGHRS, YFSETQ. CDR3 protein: CASSLVGSNTGELFF. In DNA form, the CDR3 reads TGCGCCAGCAGCTTGGTTGGATCGAACACCGGGGAGCTGTTTTTT. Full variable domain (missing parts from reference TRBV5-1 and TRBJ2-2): KAGVTQTPRYLIKTRGQQVTLSCSPISGHRSVSWYQQTPGQGLQFLFEYFSETQRNKGNFPGRFSGRQFSNSRSEMNVSTLELGDSALYLCASSLVGSNTGELFFGEGSRLTVL.

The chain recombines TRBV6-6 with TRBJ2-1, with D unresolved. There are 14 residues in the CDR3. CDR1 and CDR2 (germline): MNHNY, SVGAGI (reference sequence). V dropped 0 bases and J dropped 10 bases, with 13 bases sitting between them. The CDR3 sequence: CASSYSTATREQFF. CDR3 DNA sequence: TGTGCCAGCAGTTACTCGACGGCTACGCGAGAGCAGTTCTTC.

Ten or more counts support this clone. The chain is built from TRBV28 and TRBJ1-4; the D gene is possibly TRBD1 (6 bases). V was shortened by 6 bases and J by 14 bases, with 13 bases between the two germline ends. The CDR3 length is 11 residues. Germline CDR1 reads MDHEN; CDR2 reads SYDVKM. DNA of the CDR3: TGTGCCAGCAGACGAGACAGGAAGCTGTTTTTT. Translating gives CASRRDRKLFF.

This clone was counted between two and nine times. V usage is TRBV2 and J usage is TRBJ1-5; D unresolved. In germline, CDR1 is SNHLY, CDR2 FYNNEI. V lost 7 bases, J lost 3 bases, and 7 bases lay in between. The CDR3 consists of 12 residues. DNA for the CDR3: TGTGCCAGCAAATTCTACAATCAGCCCCAGCATTTT. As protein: CASKFYNQPQHF.

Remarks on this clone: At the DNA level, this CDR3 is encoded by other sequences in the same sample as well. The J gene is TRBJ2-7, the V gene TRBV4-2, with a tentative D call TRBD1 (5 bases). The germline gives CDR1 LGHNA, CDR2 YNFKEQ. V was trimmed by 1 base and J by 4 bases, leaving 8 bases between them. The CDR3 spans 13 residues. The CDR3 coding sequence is TGTGCCAGCAGCCAAGGGACACGATACGAGCAGTACTTC. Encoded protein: CASSQGTRYEQYF.

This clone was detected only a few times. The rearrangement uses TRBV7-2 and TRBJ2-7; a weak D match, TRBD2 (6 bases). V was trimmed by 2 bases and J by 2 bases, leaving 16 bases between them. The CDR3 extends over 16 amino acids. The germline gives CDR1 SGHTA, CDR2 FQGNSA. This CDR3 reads CASSLQYGGGTYEQYF. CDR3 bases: TGTGCCAGCAGCTTACAGTATGGCGGAGGGACCTACGAGCAGTACTTC. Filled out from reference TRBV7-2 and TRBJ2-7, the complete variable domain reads GAGVSQSPSNKVTEKGKDVELRCDPISGHTALYWYRQSLGQGLEFLIYFQGNSAPDKSGLPSDRFSAERTGGSVSTLTIQRTQQEDSAVYLCASSLQYGGGTYEQYFGPGTRLTVT.